The next 23 T cell receptor beta chains were all read from a single sample in a study of cytomegalovirus exposure and HLA in healthy donors. The PCR contained 60 Vbeta and 13 Jbeta primers. Clones were read by immunoSEQ multiplex PCR, and TCRdb kept only the in-frame ones, dropping some. This sample has about 180,000 clones; about 80% occur once, and the top ten carry 4.8%. Sequenced sample: PBMCs. The source of these receptors is a man younger than 35 in good health and CMV-seronegative.

This chain links TRBV6-1 with TRBJ1-3; D gene unclear. Germline V gives CDR1 MNHNS, CDR2 SASEGT. The CDR3 is made up of 15 amino acids. The ends were cut back, 4 bases at V and 1 base at J, with 11 bases in the middle. The CDR3 is CASSAEEASGNTIYF. The CDR3 DNA sequence: TGTGCCAGCAGTGCCGAGGAGGCGTCTGGAAACACCATATATTTT.

This clone occurred once. The V call is TRBV2, the J call TRBJ2-4; D is perhaps TRBD1 (5 bases). This CDR3 is built from 13 residues. V gave up 9 bases and J gave up 0 bases, with 9 bases separating them. CDR1 SNHLY and CDR2 FYNNEI come from the germline V gene. CDR3 sequence (DNA): TGTGCCAGTCTAGGGGAAGCCAAAAACATTCAGTACTTC. This codes for CASLGEAKNIQYF.

V gene TRBV4-2 combines with J gene TRBJ2-1; 7 positions agree with TRBD2. This CDR3 has 17 amino acids. CDR1 LGHNA and CDR2 YNFKEQ come from the germline V gene. V lost 0 bases and J lost 0; bases outside the gene matches: 5. The CDR3 region has the DNA TGTGCCAGCAGCCAAGAACGGGGCGGGGGCTCCTACAATGAGCAGTTCTTC. Residues: CASSQERGGGSYNEQFF.

The chain combines TRBV30 with TRBJ1-3, with a weak D call TRBD1 (5 bases). Germline V gene data show CDR1 as GTSNPN and CDR2 as SVGIG (reference sequence). The germline V and J ends were trimmed by 0 bases and 6 bases, with 9 bases remaining between them. The CDR3 totals 13 residues. CDR3 coding DNA: TGTGCCTGGAGTGTAAGGGGTGCAAACACCATATATTTT. It yields the protein CAWSVRGANTIYF. Supplemented by reference TRBV30 and TRBJ1-3, the full variable domain reads SQTIHQWPATLVQPVGSPLSLECTVEGTSNPNLYWYRQAAGRGLQLLFYSVGIGQISSEVPQNLSASRPQDRQFILSSKKLLLSDSGFYLCAWSVRGANTIYFGEGSWLTVV.

The genes are TRBV9 and TRBJ2-2, with D uncertain. V dropped 3 bases and J dropped 6 bases, with 12 bases sitting between them. This CDR3 comprises 14 residues. In germline, CDR1 is SGDLS, CDR2 YYNGEE. CDR3 nucleotides: TGTGCCAGCAGCGCCCAGTCCGTCCCCGGGGAGCTGTTTTTT. Translation: CASSAQSVPGELFF. Complete variable domain (other parts from reference TRBV9 and TRBJ2-2): DSGVTQTPKHLITATGQRVTLRCSPRSGDLSVYWYQQSLDQGLQFLIQYYNGEERAKGNILERFSAQQFPDLHSELNLSSLELGDSALYFCASSAQSVPGELFFGEGSRLTVL.

This clone was observed a handful of times. V and J are TRBV5-1 and TRBJ1-4, with a tentative D call TRBD1 (6 bases). Trimming removed 1 base at V and 8 bases at J, with 15 bases between. The CDR3 has 15 residues. The germline V gene has CDR1 SGHRS and CDR2 YFSETQ. CDR3 DNA sequence: TGCGCCAGCAGCTTGTTGAACAGGGAAGACGAAAAACTGTTTTTT. It translates to CASSLLNREDEKLFF.

This clone was counted once. This sequence joins TRBV9 and TRBJ1-2; TRBD1 might be the D (5 bases). CDR3 length equals 16 residues. Germline assignment: CDR1 SGDLS and CDR2 YYNGEE. The germline V and J ends were trimmed by 0 bases and 6 bases, with 18 bases remaining between them. This CDR3 is CASSVGPGGGKDGYTF. For the CDR3, the DNA is TGTGCCAGCAGCGTAGGCCCCGGGGGGGGGAAAGATGGCTACACCTTC.

V is TRBV5-1 and J is TRBJ2-3; TRBD2 matches at 11 bases. The germline V gene encodes CDR1 SGHRS and CDR2 YFSETQ. CDR3 length equals 16 residues. J lost 6 bases, V lost 2 bases, and 8 bases had no gene match. The CDR3 reads CASSFGTSGRGDTQYF. The CDR3 bases are TGCGCCAGCAGCTTTGGTACTAGCGGGAGAGGGGATACGCAGTATTTT.

The chain carries TRBV9 and TRBJ2-7; a weak D match, TRBD2 (5 bases). V was cut by 4 bases and J by 2 bases, with 19 bases left in between. CDR1 and CDR2 from the germline V gene are SGDLS and YYNGEE. The CDR3 is 16 amino acids. The CDR3 region is CASSSRSGDLTYEQYF. CDR3 DNA sequence: TGTGCCAGCAGCTCAAGGTCCGGGGATCTCACCTACGAGCAGTACTTC. Drawing the rest from reference TRBV9 and TRBJ2-7, the complete variable domain is DSGVTQTPKHLITATGQRVTLRCSPRSGDLSVYWYQQSLDQGLQFLIQYYNGEERAKGNILERFSAQQFPDLHSELNLSSLELGDSALYFCASSSRSGDLTYEQYFGPGTRLTVT.

The V gene is TRBV28, the J gene TRBJ2-2; 7 nucleotides line up with TRBD2. This CDR3 has 16 residues. Germline CDR1 reads MDHEN; CDR2 reads SYDVKM. V was clipped by 3 bases and J by 1 base; unmatched bases: 5. CDR3 in DNA: TGTGCCAGCAGTTTTCTCAGCGGGGAGAACACCGGGGAGCTGTTTTTT. Translated: CASSFLSGENTGELFF.

This chain joins TRBV5-6 and TRBJ2-1; 10 bases agree with TRBD1. The V gene's germline CDR1 is SGHDT and CDR2 YYEEEE. Germline trimming cut 6 bases from V and 1 base from J; bases unmatched to any gene: 4. This CDR3 has 15 residues. CDR3 bases: TGTGCCAGCACCCGGACAGGGGGTTCCTACAATGAGCAGTTCTTC. Amino acid sequence: CASTRTGGSYNEQFF.

The genes are TRBV27 and TRBJ2-2; possibly TRBD2 for D (5 bases). V was pared by 4 bases and J by 6 bases, with 18 bases between. The germline V gene has CDR1 MNHEY and CDR2 SMNVEV (reference sequence). This CDR3 region has 16 residues. As DNA, the CDR3 is TGTGCCAGCAGTTCCCCCTCGGACTTCCAGGCCGGGGAGCTGTTTTTT. This translates into CASSSPSDFQAGELFF.

This rearrangement joins TRBV7-9 to TRBJ2-1; TRBD1 matches 7 bases. V lost 7 bases to trimming and J lost 9 bases; unmatched junction nucleotides: 3. CDR3 length equals 11 residues. Germline values: CDR1 SEHNR, CDR2 FQNEAQ (reference sequence). The CDR3 spells CASIKGAEQFF. For the CDR3, the DNA is TGTGCCAGCATTAAGGGGGCTGAGCAGTTCTTC.

The chain combines TRBV28 with TRBJ1-2, with D possibly being TRBD1 (6 bases). The CDR3 runs 15 residues. Per the germline V gene, CDR1 is MDHEN and CDR2 is SYDVKM. The V end was cut by 3 bases, the J end by 6 bases, with 17 bases between. CDR3 sequence reads: CASSFTGITVHGYTF. The CDR3 coding sequence is TGTGCCAGCAGTTTTACAGGGATAACGGTCCATGGCTACACCTTC.

J is TRBJ2-1 and V is TRBV7-9; 8 nucleotides agree with TRBD1. The trim removed 3 bases at V and 7 bases at J, leaving 5 bases unmatched. The CDR3 is 14 amino acids. The germline CDR1 and CDR2 sequences are SEHNR and FQNEAQ (reference sequence). The DNA for the CDR3 is TGTGCCAGCAGCTTTGGACAGGGCTCGAATGAGCAGTTCTTC. It yields the protein CASSFGQGSNEQFF.

This clone was detected only once. This sequence joins TRBV7-9 and TRBJ1-3; D is undetermined. The CDR3 loop spans 16 amino acids. The V gene lost 1 base and the J gene lost 4 bases, with 14 bases spanning the gap. Germline lookup yields CDR1 SEHNR and CDR2 FQNEAQ (reference sequence). The CDR3 protein is CASSLGRGRKGNTIYF. CDR3 bases: TGTGCCAGCAGCTTAGGGCGCGGGAGGAAAGGAAACACCATATATTTT.

V and J are TRBV5-1 and TRBJ2-5, with a tentative D call TRBD2 (7 bases). The CDR3 is made up of 14 amino acids. V was trimmed by 2 bases and J by 5 bases, leaving 13 bases between them. From germline, CDR1 is SGHRS and CDR2 YFSETQ. CDR3 nucleotide sequence: TGCGCCAGCAGCTTTCTAGGGGGAGGGGAGACCCAGTACTTC. This gives the protein CASSFLGGGETQYF.

This chain uses TRBV5-4 with TRBJ2-3, with D unclear. The CDR3 loop spans 15 amino acids. V gave up 2 bases and J gave up 0 bases, with 10 bases separating them. Germline V gives CDR1 SGHNT, CDR2 YYREEE (reference sequence). The CDR3 region has the DNA TGTGCCAGCAGCTTTATTCCCGGTAGCACAGATACGCAGTATTTT. Translating it yields CASSFIPGSTDTQYF.

CDR3: CASSYGRGRVSGELFF. As DNA, the CDR3 is TGTGCCAGCAGCTACGGGCGGGGGAGAGTTAGCGGGGAGCTGTTTTTT. The chain has TRBV11-3 and TRBJ2-2, with 7 bases fitting TRBD2. Unmatched junction bases numbered 12, after V lost 4 bases and J lost 7 bases. Germline CDR1 SGHNT, CDR2 YENEEA. The CDR3 length is 16 residues.

This chain uses TRBV2 with TRBJ1-1; tentatively, D is TRBD1 (6 bases). CDR1 is SNHLY, CDR2 FYNNEI, per germline. This CDR3 has 14 residues. V lost 4 bases, J lost 3 bases, and 12 bases lay in between. The CDR3 sequence: CASSVFKGDTEAFF. In DNA, the CDR3 is TGTGCCAGCAGTGTTTTTAAGGGGGACACTGAAGCTTTCTTT.

This chain joins TRBV6-1 and TRBJ1-6; TRBD1 matches 7 bases. CDR1 is MNHNS, CDR2 SASEGT, per germline. Unmatched junction bases numbered 7, after V lost 6 bases and J lost 5 bases. The CDR3 has 15 residues. This CDR3 reads CASRERTGDNSPLHF. The CDR3 DNA follows: TGTGCCAGCAGGGAGCGGACAGGCGATAATTCACCCCTCCACTTT.

The chain has TRBV9 and TRBJ1-5; D gene uncertain. Germline V gives CDR1 SGDLS, CDR2 YYNGEE. V dropped 0 bases and J dropped 5 bases, with 6 bases sitting between them. This CDR3 has 13 residues. The CDR3 sequence: CASSVEADQPQHF. The CDR3 bases are TGTGCCAGCAGCGTAGAGGCGGATCAGCCCCAGCATTTT.

V and J are TRBV6-6 and TRBJ2-3; 12 bases are a match to TRBD2. Germline values: CDR1 MNHNY, CDR2 SVGAGI (reference sequence). The V and J ends lost 4 bases and 4 bases, in that order; junction bases with no gene match: 6. The CDR3 has 16 amino acids. This CDR3 reads CASSFQTSGRADTQYF. The DNA for the CDR3 is TGTGCCAGCAGTTTCCAGACTAGCGGGAGAGCAGATACGCAGTATTTT.